Below are 26 T cell receptor beta chains sequenced from a single sample in a study of blood T cell repertoires in COVID-19. Only in-frame clones appear in the TCRdb table, and some are missing; sequencing was by immunoSEQ multiplex PCR. The sample yields approximately 350,000 clones, about 88% seen once. The sample taken for sequencing was peripheral blood. The receptors derive from a woman aged 70-85 years with COVID-19, enrolled during active disease.

The sample holds a few counts of this clone. The chain carries TRBV6-6 and TRBJ2-5; TRBD2 matches 7 bases. After removal of 8 bases from V and 4 bases from J, the junction contained 1 base not matched to a gene. Germline CDR1 and CDR2: MNHNY and SVGAGI (reference sequence). The CDR3 extends over 11 amino acids. The DNA for the CDR3 is TGTGCCAGCTCGGGGGGAGAGACCCAGTACTTC. Its protein is CASSGGETQYF.

The chain couples TRBV10-3 to TRBJ1-1, with a tentative D call TRBD1 (6 bases). The germline V gene encodes CDR1 ENHRY and CDR2 SYGVKD. Trimming removed 6 bases at V and 0 bases at J, with 14 bases between. The CDR3 runs to 15 residues. CDR3 DNA sequence: TGTGCCATCAGGCCTACAGGGCAACTGAACACTGAAGCTTTCTTT. Translated: CAIRPTGQLNTEAFF.

The genes are TRBV5-4 and TRBJ1-1, with a weak D call TRBD1 (5 bases). The V gene lost 2 bases and the J gene lost 0 bases, with 26 bases spanning the gap. The CDR3 contains 20 residues. The germline CDR1 and CDR2 sequences are SGHNT and YYREEE (reference sequence). As DNA, the CDR3 is TGTGCCAGCAGCTTACAGAATAAGGCAGGGAATAGACCTATGAACACTGAAGCTTTCTTT. Translated, it gives CASSLQNKAGNRPMNTEAFF.

This clone showed up just once. This chain links TRBV19 with TRBJ2-3; TRBD1 matches 7 bases. V dropped 8 bases and J dropped 4; count of bases not matched to a gene: 12. This CDR3 region has 15 residues. Germline V lookup: CDR1 LNHDA, CDR2 SQIVND (reference sequence). The CDR3 reads CASSPTGNSADTQYF. In DNA form, the CDR3 reads TGTGCCAGTTCACCGACAGGGAATAGTGCAGATACGCAGTATTTT.

This clone turned up a few times. V and J are TRBV10-3 and TRBJ1-3; D is unresolved. Germline CDR1 ENHRY, CDR2 SYGVKD. V was shortened by 2 bases and J by 2 bases, with 16 bases between the two germline ends. This CDR3 is 17 amino acids long. DNA of the CDR3: TGTGCCATCAGTGAGCAGGTGGCCACTCTCGCTGGAAACACCATATATTTT. This sequence encodes CAISEQVATLAGNTIYF.

The gene calls are TRBV6-5 and TRBJ1-1, with TRBD1 matching 9 bases. The junction had 8 bases not matched to a gene; V was cut back by 5 bases and J by 7 bases. The CDR3 runs 14 residues. Germline-derived CDR1 and CDR2 are MNHEY and SVGAGI. The CDR3 sequence is CASSRADRGSEAFF. The CDR3 nucleotides read TGTGCCAGCAGTCGCGCCGACAGGGGGAGTGAAGCTTTCTTT.

A single count supports this clone. The J gene is TRBJ2-5, the V gene TRBV4-2; a weak D match, TRBD1 (6 bases). CDR1 LGHNA and CDR2 YNFKEQ come from the germline V gene. V lost 0 bases to trimming and J lost 1 base, with 12 bases between them. The CDR3 is made up of 16 amino acids. This chain's CDR3 is CASSQDLLQGQETQYF. The CDR3 DNA reads TGTGCCAGCAGCCAAGACCTGCTACAGGGCCAAGAGACCCAGTACTTC.

This chain uses TRBV5-6 with TRBJ1-1, with 7 bases fitting TRBD1. This CDR3 has 15 residues. Unmatched junction bases numbered 10, after V lost 5 bases and J lost 3 bases. Germline lookup yields CDR1 SGHDT and CDR2 YYEEEE. CDR3 DNA: TGTGCCAGCAGTAGACAGGGAAGTGGGGACACTGAAGCTTTCTTT. This encodes CASSRQGSGDTEAFF.

This chain joins TRBV18 and TRBJ2-6, with a tentative D call TRBD1 (6 bases). This CDR3 has 17 amino acids. Germline loops: CDR1 KGHSH, CDR2 LQKENI. The germline V and J ends were trimmed by 2 bases and 2 bases, with 13 bases remaining between them. The CDR3 region has the DNA TGTGCCAGCTCACCAGCCGAGACAGGCGCTGGGGCCAACGTCCTGACTTTC. As protein: CASSPAETGAGANVLTF.

The rearrangement links TRBV30 to TRBJ1-6; maybe TRBD1 (6 bases). Germline V gene lookup returns CDR1 GTSNPN and CDR2 SVGIG (reference sequence). This CDR3 region has 16 residues. V dropped 0 bases and J dropped 7 bases, with 16 bases sitting between them. The CDR3: CAWSVRMGAGNSPLHF. Written as DNA, the CDR3 is TGTGCCTGGAGTGTGCGTATGGGGGCAGGAAATTCACCCCTCCACTTT.

The chain joins TRBV24-1 to TRBJ1-1; D gene ambiguous. The CDR3 is 12 amino acids. Germline V gives CDR1 KGHDR, CDR2 SFDVKD. The ends were cut back, 1 base at V and 7 bases at J, with 6 bases in the middle. CDR3 residues: CATSDFGFEAFF. The CDR3 nucleotides are TGTGCCACCAGTGATTTTGGCTTTGAAGCTTTCTTT.

This clone was seen once. The V call is TRBV19, the J call TRBJ1-5; D may be TRBD1 (6 bases). Per the germline V gene, CDR1 is LNHDA and CDR2 is SQIVND (reference sequence). V lost 1 base to trimming and J lost 2 bases, with 9 bases between them. This CDR3 contains 15 residues. The CDR3 reads CASSIGRTGNQPQHF. The CDR3 nucleotides are TGTGCCAGTAGTATAGGGCGGACAGGCAATCAGCCCCAGCATTTT.

The chain combines TRBV6-2 or TRBV6-3 with TRBJ2-7; possible D gene TRBD1, 5 bases. This CDR3 spans 14 amino acids. V was shortened by 6 bases and J by 0 bases, with 12 bases between the two germline ends. Germline V lookup: CDR1 MNHEY, CDR2 SVGEGT. The CDR3 loop reads CASRPRGNSYEQYF. CDR3 sequence (DNA): TGTGCCAGCAGGCCTAGGGGTAACTCCTACGAGCAGTACTTC.

V gene TRBV29-1 combines with J gene TRBJ1-2; TRBD1 is a possible D gene (6 bases). This CDR3 region has 13 residues. Trimming left V 5 bases short and J 2 bases short, with 12 bases between. The germline gives CDR1 SQVTM, CDR2 ANQGSEA. Here the CDR3 DNA reads TGCAGCGTTCAGGTCGACAGGAACTATGGCTACACCTTC. Its protein is CSVQVDRNYGYTF.

The chain has TRBV7-2 and TRBJ2-2; weak D call: TRBD1 (5 bases). The CDR3 loop spans 13 amino acids. Germline V gene data show CDR1 as SGHTA and CDR2 as FQGNSA. Deletions cut 5 bases from V and 5 bases from J, with 9 bases between. The CDR3 DNA reads TGTGCCAGCAGCCGTGACAGTACCGGGGAGCTGTTTTTT. This gives the protein CASSRDSTGELFF.

The rearrangement joins TRBV9 to TRBJ2-1; D ambiguous. From germline, CDR1 is SGDLS and CDR2 YYNGEE. This CDR3 is built from 12 residues. The V end was cut by 7 bases, the J end by 10 bases, with 15 bases between. The CDR3 loop reads CASGYLAKEQFF. DNA for the CDR3: TGTGCCAGCGGTTACCTCGCTAAGGAGCAGTTCTTC.

The rearrangement links TRBV24-1 to TRBJ1-5; D is perhaps TRBD1 (5 bases). V gave up 5 bases and J gave up 2 bases, with 9 bases separating them. The CDR3 is 14 amino acids. The germline CDR1 and CDR2 sequences are KGHDR and SFDVKD. CDR3 DNA sequence: TGTGCCACCAGTGCCAAACAGGGCAATCAGCCCCAGCATTTT. The encoded protein is CATSAKQGNQPQHF.

For this clone: Other DNA sequences in the same sample also yield this CDR3. The CDR3 loop reads CASSIGRGSYEQYF. CDR3 nucleotide sequence: TGTGCCAGTAGTATCGGCAGGGGGTCCTACGAGCAGTACTTC. The chain combines TRBV19 with TRBJ2-7; 7 bases fit TRBD1. The CDR3 consists of 14 residues. The V segment lost 3 bases and the J segment 1 base; nucleotides outside the gene matches: 3. Germline V gene lookup returns CDR1 LNHDA and CDR2 SQIVND (reference sequence).

The chain is built from TRBV11-2 and TRBJ1-1; 9 bases are shared with TRBD1. V dropped 0 bases and J dropped 5; count of bases not matched to a gene: 7. This CDR3 is 16 amino acids long. Per the germline V gene, CDR1 is SGHAT and CDR2 is FQNNGV. The CDR3 bases are TGTGCCAGCAGCTTAGACTGGACAGGGGAGAGGACTGAAGCTTTCTTT. It specifies CASSLDWTGERTEAFF.

The V gene is TRBV7-8, the J gene TRBJ1-3; D uncertain. CDR1 is SGHVS and CDR2 is FQNEAQ in the germline V gene. The CDR3 runs 15 residues. Deletions cut 4 bases from V and 1 base from J, with 11 bases between. In DNA, the CDR3 is TGTGCCAGCAGCTACTACATCTCATCTGGAAACACCATATATTTT. This encodes CASSYYISSGNTIYF.

This clone has more than one count but fewer than ten. The rearrangement links TRBV3-1 (or the pseudogene TRBV3-2) to TRBJ1-2; 9 bases fit TRBD1. Germline assignment: CDR1 LGHDT and CDR2 YNNKEL (reference sequence). Trimming cost V 1 base and J 3 bases; bases outside gene matches: 6. This CDR3 spans 16 amino acids. CDR3 sequence (DNA): TGTGCCAGCAGCCAAGGGGGGGACAGGGATCACTATGGCTACACCTTC. Translation gives CASSQGGDRDHYGYTF.

The chain recombines TRBV4-3 with TRBJ2-7; a weak D match, TRBD1 (6 bases). Germline CDR1 LGHNA, CDR2 YSLEER. V shed 4 bases and J shed 7 bases, with 14 bases lying between them. This CDR3 is built from 13 residues. The CDR3: CASSLRTEGEQYF. In DNA, the CDR3 is TGCGCCAGCAGCCTCCGGACAGAGGGGGAGCAGTACTTC.

The chain carries TRBV7-3 and TRBJ2-6; the D gene is possibly TRBD1 (6 bases). CDR3 length: 18 residues. Trimming cost V 2 bases and J 0 bases, with 14 bases left between them. Germline V lookup: CDR1 SGHTA, CDR2 FQGTGA. CDR3 sequence reads: CASSLQPTGYSGANVLTF. The CDR3 coding sequence is TGTGCCAGCAGCTTACAGCCTACAGGGTACTCTGGGGCCAACGTCCTGACTTTC.

The chain employs TRBV5-1 and TRBJ2-7, with D maybe TRBD2 (6 bases). The CDR3 runs 13 residues. Trimming left V 7 bases short and J 5 bases short, with 16 bases between. The germline V gene encodes CDR1 SGHRS and CDR2 YFSETQ. The chain's CDR3 is CASRSRSGDEQYF. In DNA form, the CDR3 reads TGCGCCAGCCGGTCTCGATCGGGGGACGAGCAGTACTTC.

V and J are TRBV12-5 and TRBJ1-4, with 8 nucleotides matching TRBD1. Germline V lookup: CDR1 LGHNT, CDR2 FRNRAP. The CDR3 sequence is 19 residues long. V lost 0 bases, J lost 6 bases, and 15 bases stayed unmatched. CDR3 in amino acids: CASGLVVLSGTGMYEKLFF. CDR3 sequence (DNA): TGTGCTAGTGGTTTGGTGGTTCTTTCCGGGACAGGAATGTATGAAAAACTGTTTTTT.

This chain connects TRBV5-1 to TRBJ1-2; 7 bases agree with TRBD1. V was pared by 4 bases and J by 4 bases, with 7 bases of the junction left unmatched. Per germline, CDR1 SGHRS and CDR2 YFSETQ. The CDR3 extends over 14 amino acids. CDR3 coding DNA: TGCGCCAGCAGCCCCGGGACAGAGACCTATGGCTACACCTTC. Its translation: CASSPGTETYGYTF.